The 26 T cell receptor beta chains below all came from one sample that was sequenced in a study of cytomegalovirus exposure and HLA in healthy donors. This PCR relied on a set of 60 Vbeta primers and 13 Jbeta primers. TCRdb's copy holds only in-frame clones and misses some; the assay was immunoSEQ multiplex PCR. In the table there are some 150,000 clones, 80% to 90% of which are singletons. Material: PBMCs. These TCRs come from a woman aged 18-29 years in good health and CMV-seronegative.

V and J are TRBV19 and TRBJ2-2; 8 nucleotides align to TRBD1. The CDR3 totals 16 residues. V lost 6 bases, J lost 2 bases, and 8 bases stayed unmatched. Germline loops: CDR1 LNHDA, CDR2 SQIVND (reference sequence). The CDR3 region has the DNA TGTGCCAGTAGACAGGGGGACAGAATTAACACCGGGGAGCTGTTTTTT. As protein: CASRQGDRINTGELFF.

This chain connects TRBV14 to TRBJ2-6; D not certain. Looked up from germline, CDR1 is SGHDN and CDR2 is FVKESK. Trimming left V 4 bases short and J 6 bases short, with 7 bases between. The CDR3 has 13 residues. CDR3 DNA sequence: TGTGCCAGCAGCCCCCCCTTGGCCAACGTCCTGACTTTC. It encodes CASSPPLANVLTF.

The count of this clone is one. The chain is built from TRBV4-3 and TRBJ1-2; D possibly corresponds to TRBD1 (5 bases). Per the germline V gene, CDR1 is LGHNA and CDR2 is YSLEER. V lost 1 base and J lost 7, with 22 bases in between. The CDR3 has 17 residues. CDR3 loop: CASSQVAGPLIFGGYTF. CDR3 sequence (DNA): TGCGCCAGCAGCCAAGTGGCAGGGCCCCTTATTTTTGGTGGCTACACCTTC.

CDR3 bases: TGCGCCAGCAGCCAAATACCGGGAAATACCAAAATGGAAGGCTACACCTTC. This sequence encodes CASSQIPGNTKMEGYTF. The chain is built from TRBV4-1 and TRBJ1-2; no reliable D call. This CDR3 spans 17 amino acids. V lost 2 bases, J lost 8 bases, and 24 bases lay in between. Germline CDR1 is MGHRA and CDR2 is YSYEKL.

This clone was recorded only once. The chain joins TRBV7-2 to TRBJ2-7, with TRBD2 matching over 11 bases. J was trimmed by 3 bases and V by 5 bases; bases with no gene match: 6. Germline CDR1 SGHTA, CDR2 FQGNSA. CDR3 size: 15 residues. The CDR3 region is CASSPTSGGLYEQYF. The CDR3 DNA reads as TGTGCCAGCAGCCCCACTAGCGGGGGCCTCTACGAGCAGTACTTC. Drawing the rest from reference TRBV7-2 and TRBJ2-7, the complete variable domain is GAGVSQSPSNKVTEKGKDVELRCDPISGHTALYWYRQSLGQGLEFLIYFQGNSAPDKSGLPSDRFSAERTGGSVSTLTIQRTQQEDSAVYLCASSPTSGGLYEQYFGPGTRLTVT.

This clone was counted a few times. This sequence joins TRBV20-1 and TRBJ1-1; D is perhaps TRBD1 (6 bases). The CDR3 covers 11 residues. V dropped 4 bases and J dropped 7 bases, with 10 bases sitting between them. Per germline, CDR1 DFQATT and CDR2 SNEGSKA (reference sequence). This CDR3 is CSATDSVEAFF. Written as DNA, the CDR3 is TGCAGTGCTACGGACAGTGTTGAAGCTTTCTTT.

Remarks on this clone: Likely a read error: the CDR3 ends without its conserved phenylalanine or tryptophan. It is unclear where the CDR3 begins or ends on the DNA, so no DNA is shown, and the CDR3 is as TCRdb lists it. V and J are TRBV20-1 and TRBJ1-1; the listed D gene, TRBD1, was not tested against the DNA. From its first to its last residue, the CDR3 has 11 amino acids. Looked up from germline, CDR1 is DFQATT and CDR2 is SNEGSKA (reference sequence). CDR3 residues: CSAPRGQGLHS.

The V gene is TRBV6-1, the J gene TRBJ2-7; TRBD2 is a possible D gene (5 bases). Trimming removed 6 bases from V and 1 base from J, with 10 bases in between. This CDR3 has 13 amino acids. Germline-derived CDR1 and CDR2 are MNHNS and SASEGT. The CDR3 loop is CASRDRGSYEQYF. In nucleotides, the CDR3 is TGTGCCAGCAGGGACCGGGGTTCCTACGAGCAGTACTTC.

CDR3 nucleotides: TGTGCCAGCAGTCCCTCACAGGGGCAGGCCCACGAGCAGTACTTC. The encoded protein is CASSPSQGQAHEQYF. The chain is built from TRBV6-6 and TRBJ2-5; TRBD1 aligns across 7 bases. The J call may be faulty, since TRBJ2-7 better matches the DNA end. The V gene's germline CDR1 is MNHNY and CDR2 SVGAGI (reference sequence). The CDR3 runs 15 residues.

This sequence joins TRBV6-5 and TRBJ2-4; D uncertain. Deletions cut 6 bases from V and 0 bases from J, with 9 bases between. Germline CDR1 and CDR2: MNHEY and SVGAGI. This CDR3 region has 14 residues. The CDR3 loop is CASSRLGAKNIQYF. In DNA, the CDR3 is TGTGCCAGCAGCCGACTGGGAGCCAAAAACATTCAGTACTTC.

The chain carries TRBV28 and TRBJ2-2, with 9 bases aligning to TRBD1. Germline trimming cut 8 bases from V and 5 bases from J; bases unmatched to any gene: 6. Germline V CDR1 and CDR2: MDHEN, SYDVKM. The CDR3 extends over 14 amino acids. The CDR3 coding sequence is TGTGCCAGCGAAGGGACAGGGTTAACCGGGGAGCTGTTTTTT. This sequence encodes CASEGTGLTGELFF.

V usage is TRBV30 and J usage is TRBJ1-3, with D uncertain. The CDR3 is 17 residues long. Germline values: CDR1 GTSNPN, CDR2 SVGIG (reference sequence). V lost 0 bases and J lost 2, with 17 bases in between. The CDR3 DNA reads as TGTGCCTGGAGTGTACTAAGGCGTCAATCCACTGGAAACACCATATATTTT. Encoded protein: CAWSVLRRQSTGNTIYF. The complete variable domain, with remaining parts taken from reference TRBV30 and TRBJ1-3, reads SQTIHQWPATLVQPVGSPLSLECTVEGTSNPNLYWYRQAAGRGLQLLFYSVGIGQISSEVPQNLSASRPQDRQFILSSKKLLLSDSGFYLCAWSVLRRQSTGNTIYFGEGSWLTVV.

This clone was seen only once. The gene calls are TRBV5-1 and TRBJ2-1; TRBD2 might be the D (6 bases). The CDR3 spans 16 residues. Trimming cost V 4 bases and J 0 bases, with 14 bases left between them. CDR1 and CDR2 from the germline V gene are SGHRS and YFSETQ. CDR3 sequence: CASSREAASSYNEQFF. As DNA, the CDR3 is TGCGCCAGCAGCAGGGAGGCGGCCAGCTCCTACAATGAGCAGTTCTTC.

The chain combines TRBV6-6 with TRBJ1-4, with 8 bases that match TRBD1. Germline V gene sequence: CDR1 MNHNY, CDR2 SVGAGI (reference sequence). The CDR3 consists of 14 residues. J was trimmed by 3 bases and V by 6 bases; bases with no gene match: 3. CDR3 region: CASSPDRANEKLFF. CDR3 sequence (DNA): TGTGCCAGCAGCCCGGACAGGGCTAATGAAAAACTGTTTTTT.

The chain is built from TRBV6-6 and TRBJ2-2, with 7 nucleotides matching TRBD1. Trimming at V came to 10 bases and at J to 2 bases, leaving 4 bases not matched to a gene. The CDR3 consists of 13 residues. The germline gives CDR1 MNHNY, CDR2 SVGAGI (reference sequence). CDR3 DNA: TGTGCCACCCGGGACAGTAACACCGGGGAGCTGTTTTTT. This codes for CATRDSNTGELFF.

There are a few counts of this clone. The chain is built from TRBV28 and TRBJ1-2; 10 bases are a match to TRBD1. V lost 6 bases, J lost 2 bases, and 15 bases stayed unmatched. Germline V gene lookup returns CDR1 MDHEN and CDR2 SYDVKM. CDR3 length equals 18 residues. This chain's CDR3 is CASSVGMTGGAWNYGYTF. In DNA form, the CDR3 reads TGTGCCAGCAGCGTGGGGATGACAGGGGGCGCGTGGAACTATGGCTACACCTTC.

The V and J genes are TRBV7-2 and TRBJ1-2; D is unclear. The germline V gene encodes CDR1 SGHTA and CDR2 FQGNSA. V gave up 5 bases and J gave up 4 bases, with 11 bases separating them. This CDR3 region has 13 residues. The CDR3 DNA reads as TGTGCCAGCAGCCCCCTCGGACTCTATGGCTACACCTTC. Its protein is CASSPLGLYGYTF.

The V call is TRBV7-8, the J call TRBJ2-7, with 11 bases identical to TRBD2. V trimming: 4 bases; J trimming: 2 bases; junction bases outside the gene matches: 4. The CDR3 has 15 residues. CDR1 SGHVS and CDR2 FQNEAQ come from the germline V gene. CDR3 nucleotide sequence: TGTGCCAGCAGCTACAGGACTAGCGGGCCCTACGAGCAGTACTTC. It encodes CASSYRTSGPYEQYF.

This clone has only a few counts. Other nucleotide sequences in the sample specify the same CDR3. The CDR3 sequence is CASRQGNSNQPQHF. The CDR3 DNA reads as TGTGCCAGTAGGCAGGGTAATAGCAATCAGCCCCAGCATTTT. V usage is TRBV19 and J usage is TRBJ1-5, with D possibly TRBD1 on 5 matching bases. This CDR3 has 14 residues. Trimming shortened V by 6 bases and J by 0 bases, and 9 bases separated the two germline ends. Germline V gives CDR1 LNHDA, CDR2 SQIVND (reference sequence).

Here the CDR3 reads CASSQRTSGRALGEQFF. CDR3 sequence (DNA): TGTGCCAGCAGCCAGCGCACTAGCGGGAGGGCGTTGGGTGAGCAGTTCTTC. The chain employs TRBV4-2 and TRBJ2-1; 13 bases line up with TRBD2. J lost 9 bases, V lost 3 bases, and 11 bases had no gene match. CDR3 length: 17 amino acids. CDR1 and CDR2 from the germline V gene are LGHNA and YNFKEQ.

The rearrangement joins TRBV30 to TRBJ1-6; D gene uncertain. Germline V CDR1 and CDR2: GTSNPN, SVGIG (reference sequence). V lost 3 bases and J 10 bases, leaving 10 bases between the germline ends. CDR3 length equals 12 residues. The CDR3 reads CAWRRARSPLHF. The CDR3 DNA reads TGTGCCTGGAGAAGAGCCAGGTCACCCCTCCACTTT.

The V call is TRBV25-1, the J call TRBJ2-7; no reliable D call. CDR1 and CDR2 (germline): MGHDK, SYGVNS. This CDR3 is built from 16 residues. Trimming left V 3 bases short and J 1 base short, with 16 bases between. The CDR3 is CASSDGYPRVSYEQYF. CDR3 nucleotide sequence: TGTGCCAGCAGTGACGGTTACCCCCGGGTTTCCTACGAGCAGTACTTC.

This rearrangement joins TRBV28 to TRBJ2-5, with D possibly TRBD1 on 5 matching bases. The CDR3 is 14 amino acids. Trimming stripped 5 bases from V and 1 base from J, with 11 bases between. Germline loops: CDR1 MDHEN, CDR2 SYDVKM. CDR3 sequence reads: CASSQGYSQETQYF. The CDR3 region has the DNA TGTGCCAGCAGTCAGGGTTACAGCCAAGAGACCCAGTACTTC.

The rearrangement joins TRBV6-5 to TRBJ2-7; 9 bases map to TRBD2. V shed 4 bases, J shed 5 bases, and the junction held 6 bases outside the gene matches. This CDR3 has 14 residues. Germline V gives CDR1 MNHEY, CDR2 SVGAGI. CDR3 DNA sequence: TGTGCCAGCAGTTTTAGCGGGAGATCGGACGAGCAGTACTTC. This translates into CASSFSGRSDEQYF.

This clone occurred a few times. V usage is TRBV6-5 and J usage is TRBJ2-7; 9 nucleotides align to TRBD2. Germline CDR1 is MNHEY and CDR2 is SVGAGI. The length of the CDR3 is 14 residues. V was clipped by 5 bases and J by 7 bases; unmatched bases: 9. The CDR3 sequence is CASSSGRTYGEQYF. CDR3 bases: TGTGCCAGCAGTAGCGGGAGGACTTATGGAGAGCAGTACTTC.

This sequence joins TRBV11-2 and TRBJ1-2; D gene unclear. CDR3 length equals 16 residues. Trimming left V 2 bases short and J 1 base short, with 14 bases between. Germline assignment: CDR1 SGHAT and CDR2 FQNNGV. The CDR3 DNA follows: TGTGCCAGCAGCTTATCCGCGGCCCGCATTAACTATGGCTACACCTTC. It specifies CASSLSAARINYGYTF.